A single sample gave rise to the 14 T cell receptor beta chains below, sequenced in a study of shared clonotypes between healthy human individuals. TCRdb keeps only in-frame clones here, not all; method: immunoSEQ multiplex PCR. The repertoire holds about 580,000 clones, roughly 98% seen once, with roughly 0.29% in the top ten. Naive CD8 cells, CD45RO-negative and positively selected for CCR7, excluded terminally differentiated effector memory CD45RA+ cells. The sequencing sample was made of naive CD8+ T cells sorted from blood. Receptors originate from a man aged 30 to 39 in good health.

The rearrangement links TRBV27 to TRBJ2-1, with TRBD2 matching 8 bases. This CDR3 is built from 14 residues. Germline V gene data show CDR1 as MNHEY and CDR2 as SMNVEV (reference sequence). J gave up 5 bases and V 5 bases, and 5 bases lay outside the gene matches. The CDR3, as DNA: TGTGCCAGCAGTAGCGGGAGTTATAACAATGAGCAGTTCTTC. Its translation: CASSSGSYNNEQFF.

The chain employs TRBV4-1 and TRBJ2-1, with a possible D match to TRBD2 (6 bases). Deletions cut 0 bases from V and 5 bases from J, with 14 bases between. This CDR3 region has 16 residues. Germline V CDR1 and CDR2: MGHRA, YSYEKL. The CDR3 DNA sequence: TGCGCCAGCAGCCAAGATGGGGGGATACCCAACAATGAGCAGTTCTTC. Translated: CASSQDGGIPNNEQFF.

In DNA, the CDR3 is TGCGCCAGCAGTACCGGGGGCTCTGGGGCCAACGTCCTGACTTTC. Protein: CASSTGGSGANVLTF. The V call is TRBV10-2, the J call TRBJ2-6, with D possibly being TRBD2 (6 bases). The germline V and J ends were trimmed by 5 bases and 0 bases, with 8 bases remaining between them. CDR1 and CDR2 from the germline V gene are WSHSY and SAAADI. CDR3 length: 15 residues.

The chain joins TRBV7-6 to TRBJ2-1; 15 bases match TRBD2. The CDR3 contains 18 residues. CDR1 SGHVS and CDR2 FNYEAQ come from the germline V gene. Unmatched junction bases numbered 9, after V lost 4 bases and J lost 5 bases. The CDR3 coding sequence is TGTGCCAGCAGCTATTCTACTGGACTAGCGGGAGGGAACAATGAGCAGTTCTTC. Amino acid sequence: CASSYSTGLAGGNNEQFF.

The V gene is TRBV9, the J gene TRBJ2-2, with 11 bases fitting TRBD1. The CDR3 contains 15 residues. CDR1 is SGDLS, CDR2 YYNGEE, per germline. With V trimmed by 4 bases and J by 6 bases, 5 bases remained unmatched. Here the CDR3 reads CASSPGQGAAGELFF. The CDR3 DNA follows: TGTGCCAGCAGCCCAGGACAGGGGGCAGCCGGGGAGCTGTTTTTT.

The gene calls are TRBV27 and TRBJ2-1; 8 bases are a match to TRBD2. Per germline, CDR1 MNHEY and CDR2 SMNVEV (reference sequence). This CDR3 has 15 residues. Germline trimming cut 2 bases from V and 9 bases from J; bases unmatched to any gene: 9. The CDR3 reads CASSLGSGLVVEQFF. DNA of the CDR3: TGTGCCAGCAGTTTAGGGTCGGGACTAGTAGTTGAGCAGTTCTTC.

V and J are TRBV10-3 and TRBJ2-1; 11 nucleotides align to TRBD2. The CDR3 has 16 residues. After removal of 5 bases from V and 4 bases from J, the junction contained 7 bases not matched to a gene. Germline V lookup: CDR1 ENHRY, CDR2 SYGVKD. In nucleotides, the CDR3 is TGTGCCATCAGTTTCACTAGCGGGAGTGGGTACAATGAGCAGTTCTTC. It codes for CAISFTSGSGYNEQFF.

The chain recombines TRBV30 with TRBJ2-1; D call uncertain. Trimming stripped 5 bases from V and 5 bases from J, with 7 bases between. The CDR3 is made up of 11 amino acids. Germline V lookup: CDR1 GTSNPN, CDR2 SVGIG (reference sequence). The CDR3 DNA follows: TGTGCCTGGGACACCAACAATGAGCAGTTCTTC. Translated: CAWDTNNEQFF.

The chain recombines TRBV5-5 with TRBJ2-1; weak D call: TRBD2 (5 bases). This CDR3 is 12 amino acids long. The V gene lost 2 bases and the J gene lost 9 bases, with 9 bases spanning the gap. Looked up from germline, CDR1 is SGHKS and CDR2 is YYEKEE (reference sequence). CDR3 in amino acids: CASSLSGGEQFF. Written as DNA, the CDR3 is TGTGCCAGCAGCTTAAGCGGAGGTGAGCAGTTCTTC.

This chain uses TRBV27 with TRBJ2-7; D may be TRBD1 or TRBD2 (5 bases each). The CDR3 runs 15 residues. Looked up from germline, CDR1 is MNHEY and CDR2 is SMNVEV (reference sequence). V lost 2 bases to trimming and J lost 3 bases, with 14 bases between them. The CDR3 sequence is CASSLGGDAYYEQYF. Written as DNA, the CDR3 is TGTGCCAGCAGTTTAGGGGGAGATGCTTACTACGAGCAGTACTTC.

This rearrangement joins TRBV28 to TRBJ2-7, with 10 bases fitting TRBD2. Trimming at V came to 2 bases and at J to 5 bases, leaving 9 bases not matched to a gene. CDR1 is MDHEN, CDR2 SYDVKM, per germline. The length of the CDR3 is 16 residues. Written as DNA, the CDR3 is TGTGCCAGCAGTTTAAGGCTAGCGGGAGTTAATAACGAGCAGTACTTC. Its translation: CASSLRLAGVNNEQYF.

V is TRBV27 and J is TRBJ2-1; TRBD2 aligns across 7 bases. CDR1 MNHEY and CDR2 SMNVEV come from the germline V gene (reference sequence). The CDR3 spans 17 residues. V lost 6 bases and J lost 4; bases outside the gene matches: 15. Here the CDR3 reads CASRSFSTRREYNEQFF. The CDR3, as DNA: TGTGCCAGCAGATCTTTTTCGACTAGGCGGGAGTACAATGAGCAGTTCTTC.

This clone has a single count. The V call is TRBV29-1, the J call TRBJ2-7; D assignment may be TRBD1 or TRBD2 (5 bases each). The V gene lost 5 bases and the J gene lost 0 bases, with 11 bases spanning the gap. This CDR3 spans 13 amino acids. Germline values: CDR1 SQVTM, CDR2 ANQGSEA. This CDR3 is CSVFGGTSYEQYF. The DNA for the CDR3 is TGCAGCGTTTTTGGGGGAACCTCCTACGAGCAGTACTTC.

J is TRBJ1-5 and V is TRBV28; D might be TRBD1 (5 bases). The CDR3 runs to 14 residues. V shed 2 bases and J shed 7 bases, with 12 bases lying between them. The germline gives CDR1 MDHEN, CDR2 SYDVKM. CDR3 in amino acids: CASSLQGSDQPQHF. Here the CDR3 DNA reads TGTGCCAGCAGTTTACAGGGCAGTGACCAGCCCCAGCATTTT.